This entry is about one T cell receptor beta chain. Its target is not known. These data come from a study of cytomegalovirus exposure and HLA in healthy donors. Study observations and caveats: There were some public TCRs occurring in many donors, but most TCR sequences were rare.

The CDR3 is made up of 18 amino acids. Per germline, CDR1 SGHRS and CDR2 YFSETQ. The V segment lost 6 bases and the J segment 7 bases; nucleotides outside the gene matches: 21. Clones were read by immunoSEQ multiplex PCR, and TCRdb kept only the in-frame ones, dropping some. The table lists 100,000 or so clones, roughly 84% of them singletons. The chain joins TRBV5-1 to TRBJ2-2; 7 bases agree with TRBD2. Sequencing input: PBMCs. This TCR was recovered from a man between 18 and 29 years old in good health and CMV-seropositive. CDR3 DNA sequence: TGCGCCAGCACGGGAGACCAATGGGACTATCCCTCGGGCGGGGAGCTGTTTTTT. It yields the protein CASTGDQWDYPSGGELFF.